This TCR beta chain emerged from a study of identical twins. V lost 3 bases and J 4 bases, leaving 10 bases between the germline ends. This CDR3 region has 13 residues. The germline CDR1 and CDR2 sequences are KGHSH and LQKENI. MiXCR, applied by TCRdb to the 5' RACE reads, yields one record per CDR3 protein. The sample has 450,000 or so distinct CDR3 sequences, 24% seen once. Another study also made use of these data, one on T cells expressing NK-cell markers.

The sequenced sample consisted of CD4+ T cells sorted from blood. The clonotype comes from a woman aged 18-29 years in good health. This sequence joins TRBV18 and TRBJ2-7; D not certain. The CDR3 sequence: CASSPVVGYEQYF. The CDR3 DNA follows: TGTGCCAGCTCACCGGTGGTGGGGTACGAGCAGTACTTC.